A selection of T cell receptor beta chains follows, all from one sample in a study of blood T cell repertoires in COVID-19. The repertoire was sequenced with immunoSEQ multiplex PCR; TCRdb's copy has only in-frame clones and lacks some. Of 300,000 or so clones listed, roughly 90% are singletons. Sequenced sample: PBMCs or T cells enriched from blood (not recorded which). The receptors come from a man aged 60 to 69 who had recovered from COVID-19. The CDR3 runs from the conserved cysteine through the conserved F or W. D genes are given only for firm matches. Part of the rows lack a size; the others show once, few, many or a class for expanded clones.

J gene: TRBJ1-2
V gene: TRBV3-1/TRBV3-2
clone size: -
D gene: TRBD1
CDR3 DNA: TGTGCCAGCAGCCCTCCCGGGACAGGGTCCGGCTACACCTTC
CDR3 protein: CASSPPGTGSGYTF

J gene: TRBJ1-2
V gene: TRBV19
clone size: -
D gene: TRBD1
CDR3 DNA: TGTGCCAGTAGTCCCGGACAGGTCCTTACCGGCGGCTACACCTTC
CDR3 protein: CASSPGQVLTGGYTF

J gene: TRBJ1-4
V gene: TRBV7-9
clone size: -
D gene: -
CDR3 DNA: TGTGCCAGCAGCTTACATCCTCAGGGAGGTAATGAAAAACTGTTTTTT
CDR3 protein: CASSLHPQGGNEKLFF

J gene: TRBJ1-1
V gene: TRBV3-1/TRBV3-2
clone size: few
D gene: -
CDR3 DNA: TGTGCCAGCAGCCTTTATCCGGCTGAAGCTTTCTTT
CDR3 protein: CASSLYPAEAFF

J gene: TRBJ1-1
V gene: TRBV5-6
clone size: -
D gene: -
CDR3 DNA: TGTGCCAGCAGCTTCCTGGGCAGGCAATCGGCTTTCTTT
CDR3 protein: CASSFLGRQSAFF

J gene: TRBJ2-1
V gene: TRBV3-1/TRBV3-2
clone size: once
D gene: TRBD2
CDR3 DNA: TGTGCCAGCAGCTCAAGCCCGGGACTAGCGTTTAGAAATGAGCAGTTCTTC
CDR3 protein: CASSSSPGLAFRNEQFF

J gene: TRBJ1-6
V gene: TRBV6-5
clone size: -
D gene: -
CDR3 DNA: TGTGCCAGCAGACCACAGGGTGCACCCCTCCACTTT
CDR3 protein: CASRPQGAPLHF

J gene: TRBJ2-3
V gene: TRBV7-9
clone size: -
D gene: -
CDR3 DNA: TGTGCCAGCAGCTCGGGACCGGGACACCCGGCAGATACGCAGTATTTT
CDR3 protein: CASSSGPGHPADTQYF

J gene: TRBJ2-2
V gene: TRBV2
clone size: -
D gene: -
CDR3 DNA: TGTGCCAGCGCCAGACAGACCACCGGGGAGCTGTTTTTT
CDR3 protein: CASARQTTGELFF

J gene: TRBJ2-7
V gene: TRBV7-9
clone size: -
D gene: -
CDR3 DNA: TGTGCCAGCAGCCCGGGGACTTCCTCCCACTCCTACGAGCAGTACTTC
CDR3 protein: CASSPGTSSHSYEQYF

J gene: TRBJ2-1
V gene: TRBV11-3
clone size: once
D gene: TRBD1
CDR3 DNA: TGTGCCAGCAGCTCATCCGGGACAGCAAACAATGAGCAGTTCTTC
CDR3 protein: CASSSSGTANNEQFF

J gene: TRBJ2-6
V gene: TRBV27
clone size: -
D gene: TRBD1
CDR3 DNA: TGTGCCAGCAGTTCATCCGACAGGGGGCCCTCTGGGGCCAACGTCCTGACTTTC
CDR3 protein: CASSSSDRGPSGANVLTF

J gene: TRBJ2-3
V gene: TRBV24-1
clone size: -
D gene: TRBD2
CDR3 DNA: TGTGCCACCAGTGATTTAAGGACTAGCGGGATAACCACAGATACGCAGTATTTT
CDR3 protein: CATSDLRTSGITTDTQYF

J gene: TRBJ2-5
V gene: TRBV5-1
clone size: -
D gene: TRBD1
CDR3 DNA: TGCGCCAGCAGCTTAAACAGGGGTTCAGGAGAGACCCAGTACTTC
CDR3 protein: CASSLNRGSGETQYF

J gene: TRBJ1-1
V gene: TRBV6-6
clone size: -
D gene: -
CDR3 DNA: TGTGCCAGCAGTCCACCTCGCGGGTCTGAAGCTTTCTTT
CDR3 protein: CASSPPRGSEAFF

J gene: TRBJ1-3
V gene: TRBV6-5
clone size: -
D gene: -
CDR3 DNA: TGTGCCAGCAGTTACTCGAGGAGTTGGGACACCATATATTTT
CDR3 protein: CASSYSRSWDTIYF

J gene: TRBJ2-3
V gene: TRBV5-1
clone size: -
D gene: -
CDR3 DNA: TGCGCCAGCAGCATGGTAGCGGCCCGGAGCACAGATACGCAGTATTTT
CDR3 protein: CASSMVAARSTDTQYF

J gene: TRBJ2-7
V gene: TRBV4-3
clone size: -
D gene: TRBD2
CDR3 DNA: TGCGCCAGCAGCCCGGGACTAGCGGGGGGAACCTACGAGCAGTACTTC
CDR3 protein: CASSPGLAGGTYEQYF

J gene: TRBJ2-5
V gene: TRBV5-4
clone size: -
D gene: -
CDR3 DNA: TGTGCCAGCAGCCCTGGGCGTCGGGAGACCCAGTACTTC
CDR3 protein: CASSPGRRETQYF

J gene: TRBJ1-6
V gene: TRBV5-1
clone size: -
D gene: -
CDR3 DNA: TGCGCCAGCAGCCCAAGGACACGCTCCTATAATTCACCCCTCCACTTT
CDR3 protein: CASSPRTRSYNSPLHF

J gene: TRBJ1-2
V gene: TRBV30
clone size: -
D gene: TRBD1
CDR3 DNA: TGTGCCTGGAGTCCTAAGGGGGCGCAAAGCTATGGCTACACCTTC
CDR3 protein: CAWSPKGAQSYGYTF

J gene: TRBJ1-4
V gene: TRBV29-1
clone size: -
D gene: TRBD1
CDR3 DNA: TGCAGCGCCTTGGACAGGGAGTTTGAAAAACTGTTTTTT
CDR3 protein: CSALDREFEKLFF

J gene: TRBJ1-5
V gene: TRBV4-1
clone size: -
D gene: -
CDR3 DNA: TGCGCCAGCAGCCAAGGGCTTACTTATGGGCAGGGACATAGCAATCAGCCCCAGCATTTT
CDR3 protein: CASSQGLTYGQGHSNQPQHF

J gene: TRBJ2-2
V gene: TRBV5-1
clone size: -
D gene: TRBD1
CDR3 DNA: TGCGCCAGCAGCATACGGACTGTGACAGGGGCTCCCCCGGCGGAGCTGTTTTTT
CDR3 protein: CASSIRTVTGAPPAELFF

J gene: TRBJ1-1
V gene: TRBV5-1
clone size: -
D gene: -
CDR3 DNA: TGCGCCAGCAGCTTGGGTCAGATGAACACTGAAGCTTTCTTT
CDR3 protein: CASSLGQMNTEAFF

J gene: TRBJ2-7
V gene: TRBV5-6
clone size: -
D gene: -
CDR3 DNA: TGTGCCAGCAGCTTGGTAGGGGTCGGAGCCTACGAGCAGTACTTC
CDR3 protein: CASSLVGVGAYEQYF

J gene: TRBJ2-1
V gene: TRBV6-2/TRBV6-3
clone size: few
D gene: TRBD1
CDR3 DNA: TGTGCCAGCAGTCCAGACAGGGGGCTTTACAATGAGCAGTTCTTC
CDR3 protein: CASSPDRGLYNEQFF

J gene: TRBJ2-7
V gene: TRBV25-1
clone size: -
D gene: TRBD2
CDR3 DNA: TGTGCCAGCACCCCGACTAGCGGGTCTTACGAGCAGTACTTC
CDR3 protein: CASTPTSGSYEQYF

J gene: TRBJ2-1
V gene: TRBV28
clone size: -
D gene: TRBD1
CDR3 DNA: TGTGCCAGCAGTGCCGGGACAGGGGGGTTGGAAAAGTTCTTC
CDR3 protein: CASSAGTGGLEKFF

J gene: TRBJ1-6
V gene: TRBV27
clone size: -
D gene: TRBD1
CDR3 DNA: TGTGCCAGCAGCTTGACAGGGAGGTATAATTCACCCCTCCACTTT
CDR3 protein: CASSLTGRYNSPLHF

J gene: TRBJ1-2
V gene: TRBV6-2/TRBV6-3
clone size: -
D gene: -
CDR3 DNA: TGTGCCAGCAGTTACCCCCCAGGGGGCTACACCTTC
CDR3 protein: CASSYPPGGYTF